The T cell receptor (beta chain) under discussion was sequenced for a study of response to subunit inactivated influenza vaccine (dated by TCRdb to between 2018 and 2020). Regarding the complete study: Deep quantitative T cell receptor repertoire profiling was used in the study to track responses to a trivalent subunit inactivated influenza vaccine.

General study outcomes and caveats: The authors suggested that each seasonal influenza vaccination may recruit only a limited number of new T cells.

The germline V gene gives CDR1 as SQVTM and CDR2 as ANQGSEA. Cut back by 0 bases and 8 bases, the V and J ends lie 10 bases apart. CDR3 length: 12 amino acids, cysteine to phenylalanine. CDR3 DNA only is kept here, 36 bases in frame from base 1. Receptor amplification or capture employed RT-PCR. TCRdb shows the sequencer as Illumina HiSeq 2500. TCRdb took the public reads, trimmed them with fastp at Q25, ran MiXCR for clone calling and kept in-frame beta chains. One record per CDR3 amino acid sequence lists the most common genes and DNA. Within this sample are over 800,000 distinct CDR3 sequences, with 21% of them counted one time only. Clones ranked in the top ten supply around 9.6% of the sample. As for this clonotype: Its target antigen remains unknown. One base away there is no much larger clone; base qualities are not given.

The chain is assembled from TRBV29-1 and TRBJ1-1; a weak D assignment points to TRBD1 (5 bases agree). Sequences were derived from PBMCs from blood, sampled more than 4 days after vaccination. This clonotype originated in a man in his forties or fifties who received an inactivated influenza vaccine. Donor details come from another sample of the same person, matched by shared clones. The CDR3 protein is CSVEDHTGEAFF. The nucleotides are TGCAGCGTTGAAGATCACACAGGCGAAGCTTTCTTT.